The text below deals with one TCR beta chain. Its specific antigen is unknown. Base quality data are lacking; no much larger clone is found one base away. The library was obtained by the immunoSEQ multiplex PCR assay. TCRdb stores this immuneACCESS table with in-frame sequences only. Part of the clones is absent; in the studies checked, under half of the shortfall reflects unresolved V genes, and no reason is known for the rest. For this sample the table gives tens of thousands of clones, of which about 91% were detected only once. Together, the top ten hold 6.5% to 9.5% of the sample. CDR1 and CDR2, per the germline V gene, are MNHEY and SVGEGT. The CDR3 sequence holds 15 residues, the cysteine and phenylalanine included. The DNA shown is the 45-base CDR3, in frame from base 1. V sheds 0 bases and J sheds 3 bases, leaving 9 bases between their ends. This sample was included in a study of PD-1 and CTLA-4 blockade in melanoma (dated by TCRdb to the early 2020s). Regarding the research as a whole: The study compared how PD-1 blockade and CTLA-4 blockade affected the melanoma-reactive CD8 T cell response in patients with melanoma.

The sequence links TRBV6-2 or TRBV6-3 to TRBJ1-5; the D gene is not confidently resolved. Sequenced here: CD8+ T cells from peripheral blood, sampled from a patient given anti-PD-1 treatment. The sequence was collected from a human donor with melanoma. CDR3 reads: CASSYSPGINQPQHF. Read as DNA, the sequence is TGTGCCAGCAGTTACTCTCCGGGTATCAATCAGCCCCAGCATTTT.